A single sample is the source of the 10 T cell receptor beta chains below, sequenced in a study of T cells after yellow fever vaccination. From the 5' RACE reads, TCRdb called clonotypes with MiXCR, one entry per CDR3 protein. The sample shows 350,000 to 450,000 distinct CDR3 sequences, about 17% of them seen only once. This specimen was PBMCs, taken before the yellow fever booster vaccination. The receptor set was obtained from a man between 18 and 35 years old who received the YFV17D yellow fever vaccine.

This clonotype was counted many times. The genes are TRBV27 and TRBJ2-3, with D perhaps matching TRBD1 (6 bases). The CDR3 has 14 residues. Germline values: CDR1 MNHEY, CDR2 SMNVEV (reference sequence). V shed 5 bases and J shed 2 bases, with 11 bases lying between them. CDR3: CASSPGQFTDTQYF. The CDR3, as DNA: TGTGCCAGCAGTCCCGGACAGTTCACAGATACGCAGTATTTT.

This clonotype was observed a handful of times. The V call is TRBV7-6, the J call TRBJ1-2; D possibly corresponds to TRBD1 (6 bases). V lost 3 bases and J 8 bases, leaving 10 bases between the germline ends. Looked up from germline, CDR1 is SGHVS and CDR2 is FNYEAQ. The CDR3 totals 12 residues. The CDR3 bases are TGTGCCAGCAGCTTGGCAGGGGCCGGCTACACCTTC. It encodes CASSLAGAGYTF.

The chain links TRBV24-1 to TRBJ2-1; 11 bases are shared with TRBD2. Unmatched junction bases numbered 2, after V lost 5 bases and J lost 6 bases. The length of the CDR3 is 14 residues. Looked up from germline, CDR1 is KGHDR and CDR2 is SFDVKD. The CDR3 DNA follows: TGTGCCACCAGTGGTAGCGGGGGGGCCAATGAGCAGTTCTTC. It codes for CATSGSGGANEQFF.

This clonotype was detected only a few times. The chain is built from TRBV9 and TRBJ2-6; 10 bases are shared with TRBD2. The germline V gene has CDR1 SGDLS and CDR2 YYNGEE. V trimming: 7 bases; J trimming: 4 bases; junction bases outside the gene matches: 14. This CDR3 spans 18 amino acids. The CDR3 protein is CASDSGGALSSGANVLTF. The CDR3, as DNA: TGTGCCAGCGACAGCGGGGGGGCCTTATCTTCAGGGGCCAACGTCCTGACTTTC.

This clonotype was detected only a few times. The chain has TRBV5-1 and TRBJ1-2; D ambiguous. The V gene lost 0 bases and the J gene lost 4 bases, with 7 bases spanning the gap. This CDR3 is built from 13 residues. Germline assignment: CDR1 SGHRS and CDR2 YFSETQ. The CDR3 nucleotides read TGCGCCAGCAGCTTGGCGTCTTCCTATGGCTACACCTTC. This encodes CASSLASSYGYTF. Complete variable domain (other parts from reference TRBV5-1 and TRBJ1-2): KAGVTQTPRYLIKTRGQQVTLSCSPISGHRSVSWYQQTPGQGLQFLFEYFSETQRNKGNFPGRFSGRQFSNSRSEMNVSTLELGDSALYLCASSLASSYGYTFGSGTRLTVV.

The gene calls are TRBV10-3 and TRBJ1-5; D unclear. V shed 2 bases and J shed 6 bases, with 11 bases lying between them. The CDR3 has 14 amino acids. Germline V gene sequence: CDR1 ENHRY, CDR2 SYGVKD. CDR3 amino acids: CAISERGPSQPQHF. CDR3 sequence (DNA): TGTGCCATCAGTGAGCGTGGCCCTAGTCAGCCCCAGCATTTT.

The gene calls are TRBV12-3 or TRBV12-4 and TRBJ2-2, with 8 nucleotides matching TRBD2. The CDR3 runs 13 residues. V trimming: 10 bases; J trimming: 7 bases; junction bases outside the gene matches: 8. In DNA, the CDR3 is TGTGCCACCCCGGGGGGGCGAGTCGGGGAGCTGTTTTTT. This translates into CATPGGRVGELFF.

The rearrangement links TRBV6-5 to TRBJ2-3; D is unclear. V was cut by 10 bases and J by 6 bases, with 8 bases left in between. The CDR3 length is 10 residues. CDR1 and CDR2 from the germline V gene are MNHEY and SVGAGI. The CDR3 bases are TGTGCCACCCTCGGGGATACGCAGTATTTT. As protein: CATLGDTQYF.

The DNA of the CDR3 is TGTGCCAGCAGCCCGACAGGGTGGGGCACTGAAGCTTTCTTT. Protein product: CASSPTGWGTEAFF. V gene TRBV7-2 combines with J gene TRBJ1-1, with 7 bases matching TRBD1. Germline lookup yields CDR1 SGHTA and CDR2 FQGNSA. J was trimmed by 4 bases and V by 5 bases; bases with no gene match: 7. The CDR3 has 14 residues.

The genes are TRBV20-1 and TRBJ2-3, with D tentatively TRBD2 (5 bases). Per germline, CDR1 DFQATT and CDR2 SNEGSKA (reference sequence). Trimming removed 3 bases at V and 6 bases at J, with 19 bases between. The CDR3 is 15 amino acids. Written as DNA, the CDR3 is TGCAGTGCTAGTATCATCGAGCGGTGGGGTGATACGCAGTATTTT. Translated: CSASIIERWGDTQYF.